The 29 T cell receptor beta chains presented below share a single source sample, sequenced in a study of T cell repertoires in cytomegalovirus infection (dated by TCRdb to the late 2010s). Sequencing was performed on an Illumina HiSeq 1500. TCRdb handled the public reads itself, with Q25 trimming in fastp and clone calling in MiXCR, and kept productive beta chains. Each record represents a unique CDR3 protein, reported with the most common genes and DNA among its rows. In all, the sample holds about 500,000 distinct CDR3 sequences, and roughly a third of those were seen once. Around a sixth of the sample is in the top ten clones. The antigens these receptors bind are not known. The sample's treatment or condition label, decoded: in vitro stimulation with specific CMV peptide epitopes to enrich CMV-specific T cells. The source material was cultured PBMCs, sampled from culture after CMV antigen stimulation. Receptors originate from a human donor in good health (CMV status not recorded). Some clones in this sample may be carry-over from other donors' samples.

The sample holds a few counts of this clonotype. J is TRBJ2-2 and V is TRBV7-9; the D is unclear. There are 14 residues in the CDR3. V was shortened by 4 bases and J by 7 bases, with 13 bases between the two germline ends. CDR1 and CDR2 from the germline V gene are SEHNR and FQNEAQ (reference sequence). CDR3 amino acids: CASSSSLDHGELFF. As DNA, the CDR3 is TGTGCCAGCAGCTCGTCCCTAGATCACGGGGAGCTGTTTTTT. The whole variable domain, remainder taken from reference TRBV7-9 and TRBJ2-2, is DTGVSQNPRHKITKRGQNVTFRCDPISEHNRLYWYRQTLGQGPEFLTYFQNEAQLEKSRLLSDRFSAERPKGSFSTLEIQRTEQGDSAMYLCASSSSLDHGELFFGEGSRLTVL.

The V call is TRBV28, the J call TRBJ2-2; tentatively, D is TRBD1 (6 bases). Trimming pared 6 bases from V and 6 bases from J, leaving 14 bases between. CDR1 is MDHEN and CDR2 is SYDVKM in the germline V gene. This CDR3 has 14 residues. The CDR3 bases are TGTGCCAGCAGCCCGCAGACAGGCCCCGGGGAGCTGTTTTTT. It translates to CASSPQTGPGELFF.

DNA of the CDR3: TGTGCCAGCAGCCCAGGGGGCGCAGTAGGCACCGGGGAGCTGTTTTTT. Its translation: CASSPGGAVGTGELFF. The gene calls are TRBV5-4 and TRBJ2-2; 8 bases fit TRBD1. With V trimmed by 4 bases and J by 4 bases, 9 bases remained unmatched. CDR3 size: 16 residues. Germline V gene lookup returns CDR1 SGHNT and CDR2 YYREEE (reference sequence).

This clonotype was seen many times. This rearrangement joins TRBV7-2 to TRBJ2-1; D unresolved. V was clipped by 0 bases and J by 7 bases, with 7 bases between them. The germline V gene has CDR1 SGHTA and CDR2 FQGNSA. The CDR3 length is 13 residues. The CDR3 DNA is TGTGCCAGCAGCTTAGCGTTGCGGAATGAGCAGTTCTTC. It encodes CASSLALRNEQFF.

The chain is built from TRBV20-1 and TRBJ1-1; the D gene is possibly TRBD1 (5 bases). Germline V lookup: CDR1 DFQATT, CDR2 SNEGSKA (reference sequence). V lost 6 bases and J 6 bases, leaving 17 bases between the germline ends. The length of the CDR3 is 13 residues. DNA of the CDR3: TGCAGTGCCCTCCGGGGGGGTGTCTCTGAAGCTTTCTTT. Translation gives CSALRGGVSEAFF.

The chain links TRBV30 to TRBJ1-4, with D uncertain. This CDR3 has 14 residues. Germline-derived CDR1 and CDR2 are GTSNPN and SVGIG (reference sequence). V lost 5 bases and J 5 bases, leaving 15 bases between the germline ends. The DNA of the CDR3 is TGTGCCTGGGATGGAGGTGGGCTGAATGAAAAACTGTTTTTT. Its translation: CAWDGGGLNEKLFF.

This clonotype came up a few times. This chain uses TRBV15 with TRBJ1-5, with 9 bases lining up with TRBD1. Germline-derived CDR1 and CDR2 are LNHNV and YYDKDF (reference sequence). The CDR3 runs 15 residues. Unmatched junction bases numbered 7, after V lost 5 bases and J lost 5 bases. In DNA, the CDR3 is TGTGCCACCAGCGCCGGGACAGGGAGAGATCAGCCCCAGCATTTT. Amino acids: CATSAGTGRDQPQHF.

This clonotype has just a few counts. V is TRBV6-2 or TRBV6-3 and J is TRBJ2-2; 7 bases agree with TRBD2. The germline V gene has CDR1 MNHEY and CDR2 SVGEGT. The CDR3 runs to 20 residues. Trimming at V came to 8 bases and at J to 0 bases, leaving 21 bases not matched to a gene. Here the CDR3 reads CASVTNPRRLAETNTGELFF. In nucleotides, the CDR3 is TGTGCCAGCGTGACTAACCCACGGAGGCTAGCGGAGACGAACACCGGGGAGCTGTTTTTT.

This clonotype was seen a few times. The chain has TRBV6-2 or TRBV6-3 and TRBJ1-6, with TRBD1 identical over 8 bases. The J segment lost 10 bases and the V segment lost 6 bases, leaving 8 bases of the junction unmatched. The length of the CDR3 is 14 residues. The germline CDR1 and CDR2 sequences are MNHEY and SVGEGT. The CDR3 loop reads CASSDPGQASPLHF. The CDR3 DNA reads TGTGCCAGCAGCGACCCGGGACAGGCATCACCCCTCCACTTT.

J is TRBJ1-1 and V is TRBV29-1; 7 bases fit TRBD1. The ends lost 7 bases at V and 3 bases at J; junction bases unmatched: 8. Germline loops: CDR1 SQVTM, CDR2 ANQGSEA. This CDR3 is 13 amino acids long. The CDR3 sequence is CSARAQGHTEAFF. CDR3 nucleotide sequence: TGCAGCGCGCGGGCACAGGGGCACACTGAAGCTTTCTTT. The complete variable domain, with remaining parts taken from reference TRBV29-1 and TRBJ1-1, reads SAVISQKPSRDICQRGTSLTIQCQVDSQVTMMFWYRQQPGQSLTLIATANQGSEATYESGFVIDKFPISRPNLTFSTLTVSNMSPEDSSIYLCSARAQGHTEAFFGQGTRLTVV.

CDR3 bases: TGTGCCAGTAGTATAACTGGAGGACTAGCGGGCAATGAGCAGTTCTTC. It is translated as CASSITGGLAGNEQFF. The chain employs TRBV19 and TRBJ2-1; 11 positions match TRBD2. CDR1 LNHDA and CDR2 SQIVND come from the germline V gene (reference sequence). Unmatched junction bases numbered 6, after V lost 2 bases and J lost 6 bases. The CDR3 extends over 16 amino acids.

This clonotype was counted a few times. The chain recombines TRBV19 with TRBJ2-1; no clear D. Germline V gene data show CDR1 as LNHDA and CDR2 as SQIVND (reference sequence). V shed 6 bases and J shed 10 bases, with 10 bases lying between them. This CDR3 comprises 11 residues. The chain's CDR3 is CASRRDKEQFF. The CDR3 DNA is TGTGCCAGTAGAAGGGATAAGGAGCAGTTCTTC.

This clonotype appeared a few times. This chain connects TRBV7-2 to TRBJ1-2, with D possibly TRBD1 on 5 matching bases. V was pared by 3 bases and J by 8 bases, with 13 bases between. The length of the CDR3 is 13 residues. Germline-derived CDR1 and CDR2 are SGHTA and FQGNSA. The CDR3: CASSFGRVQGYTF. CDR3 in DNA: TGTGCCAGCAGCTTCGGCAGGGTCCAAGGCTACACCTTC.

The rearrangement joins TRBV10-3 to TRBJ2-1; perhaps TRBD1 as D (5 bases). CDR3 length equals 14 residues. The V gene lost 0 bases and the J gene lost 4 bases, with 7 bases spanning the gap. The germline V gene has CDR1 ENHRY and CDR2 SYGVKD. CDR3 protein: CAISESDNYNEQFF. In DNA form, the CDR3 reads TGTGCCATCAGTGAGTCGGACAATTACAATGAGCAGTTCTTC.

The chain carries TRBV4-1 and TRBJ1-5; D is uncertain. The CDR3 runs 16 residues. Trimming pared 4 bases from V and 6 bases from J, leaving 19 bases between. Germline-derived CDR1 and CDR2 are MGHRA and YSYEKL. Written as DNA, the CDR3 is TGCGCCAGCAGCCCCCCGAGTCCGGGAGGCGGTCAGCCCCAGCATTTT. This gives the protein CASSPPSPGGGQPQHF.

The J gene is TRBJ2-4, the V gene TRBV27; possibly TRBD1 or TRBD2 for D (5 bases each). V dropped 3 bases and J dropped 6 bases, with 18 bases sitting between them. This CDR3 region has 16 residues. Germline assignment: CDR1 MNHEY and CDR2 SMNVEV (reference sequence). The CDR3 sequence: CASSLMGTRGANIQYF. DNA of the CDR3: TGTGCCAGCAGTTTGATGGGGACCCGGGGTGCAAACATTCAGTACTTC.

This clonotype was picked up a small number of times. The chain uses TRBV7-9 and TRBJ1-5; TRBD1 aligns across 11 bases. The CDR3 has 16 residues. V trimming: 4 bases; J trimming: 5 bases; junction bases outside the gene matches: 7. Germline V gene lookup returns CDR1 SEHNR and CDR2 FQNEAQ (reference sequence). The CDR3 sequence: CASSSGQGAFDQPQHF. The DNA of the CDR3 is TGTGCCAGCAGCTCAGGACAGGGGGCTTTCGATCAGCCCCAGCATTTT.

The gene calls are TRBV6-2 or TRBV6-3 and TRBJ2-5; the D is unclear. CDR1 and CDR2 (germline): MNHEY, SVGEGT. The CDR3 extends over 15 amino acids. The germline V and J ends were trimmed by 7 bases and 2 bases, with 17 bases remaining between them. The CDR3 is CASNRLGRPQETQYF. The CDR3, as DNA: TGTGCCAGCAATCGCTTAGGACGGCCGCAAGAGACCCAGTACTTC.

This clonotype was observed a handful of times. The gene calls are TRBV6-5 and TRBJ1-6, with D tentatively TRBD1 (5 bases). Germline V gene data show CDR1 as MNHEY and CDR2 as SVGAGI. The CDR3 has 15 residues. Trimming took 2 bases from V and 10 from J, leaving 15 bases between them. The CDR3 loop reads CASSYGVLAGSPLHF. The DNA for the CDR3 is TGTGCCAGCAGTTACGGGGTCCTGGCAGGGTCACCCCTCCACTTT.

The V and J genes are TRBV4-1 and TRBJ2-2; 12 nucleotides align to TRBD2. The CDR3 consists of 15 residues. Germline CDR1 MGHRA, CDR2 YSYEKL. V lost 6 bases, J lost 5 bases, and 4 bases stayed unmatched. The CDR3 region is CASRTTSGRTGELFF. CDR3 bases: TGCGCCAGCAGAACAACTAGCGGGAGGACCGGGGAGCTGTTTTTT.

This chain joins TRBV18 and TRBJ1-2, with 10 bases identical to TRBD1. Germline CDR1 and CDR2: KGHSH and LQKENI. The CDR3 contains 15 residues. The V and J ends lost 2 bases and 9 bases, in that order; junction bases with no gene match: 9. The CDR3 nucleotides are TGTGCCAGCTCACCATCTCCGGGACAGGGGAAGCGCTACACCTTC. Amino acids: CASSPSPGQGKRYTF.

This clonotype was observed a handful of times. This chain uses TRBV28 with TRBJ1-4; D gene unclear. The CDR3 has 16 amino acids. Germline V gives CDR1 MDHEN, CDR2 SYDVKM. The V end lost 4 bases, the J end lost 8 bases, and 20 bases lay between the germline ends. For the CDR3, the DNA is TGTGCCAGCAGTTCCCCAATCCATACCGCTACGGAAAAACTGTTTTTT. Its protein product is CASSSPIHTATEKLFF.

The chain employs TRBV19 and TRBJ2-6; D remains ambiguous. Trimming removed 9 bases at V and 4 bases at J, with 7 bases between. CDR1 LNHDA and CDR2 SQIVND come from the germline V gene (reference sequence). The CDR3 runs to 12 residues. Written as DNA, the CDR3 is TGTGCCAGCCGTCGGGGGGCCAACGTCCTGACTTTC. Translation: CASRRGANVLTF.

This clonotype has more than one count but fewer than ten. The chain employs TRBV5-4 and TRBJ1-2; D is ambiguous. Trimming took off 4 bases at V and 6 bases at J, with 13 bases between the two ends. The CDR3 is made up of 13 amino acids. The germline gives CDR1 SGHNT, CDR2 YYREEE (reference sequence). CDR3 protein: CASSTRVLDGYTF. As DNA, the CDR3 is TGTGCCAGCAGCACAAGGGTTCTGGATGGCTACACCTTC.

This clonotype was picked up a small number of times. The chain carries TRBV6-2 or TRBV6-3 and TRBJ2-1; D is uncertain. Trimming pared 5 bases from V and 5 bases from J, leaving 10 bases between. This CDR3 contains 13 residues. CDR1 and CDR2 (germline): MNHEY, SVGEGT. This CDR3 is CASSTRRDNEQFF. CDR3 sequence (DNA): TGTGCCAGCAGTACCCGCCGGGACAATGAGCAGTTCTTC.

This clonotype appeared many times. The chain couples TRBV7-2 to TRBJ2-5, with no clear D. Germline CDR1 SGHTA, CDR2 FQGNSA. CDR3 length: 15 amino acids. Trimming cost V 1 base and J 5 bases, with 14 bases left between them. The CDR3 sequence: CASSLGSRGWETQYF. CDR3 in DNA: TGTGCCAGCAGCTTAGGGTCCCGAGGTTGGGAGACCCAGTACTTC.

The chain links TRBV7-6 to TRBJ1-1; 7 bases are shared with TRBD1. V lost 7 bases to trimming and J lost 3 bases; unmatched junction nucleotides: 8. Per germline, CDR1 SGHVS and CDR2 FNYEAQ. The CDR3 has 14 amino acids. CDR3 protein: CASTQGGGYTEAFF. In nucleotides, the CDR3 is TGTGCCAGCACCCAAGGAGGGGGCTACACTGAAGCTTTCTTT.

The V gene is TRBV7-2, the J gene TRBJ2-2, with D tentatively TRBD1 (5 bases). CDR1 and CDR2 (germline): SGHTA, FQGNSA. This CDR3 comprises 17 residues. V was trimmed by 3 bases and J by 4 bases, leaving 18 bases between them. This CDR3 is CASSFYSNRITTGELFF. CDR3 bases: TGTGCCAGCAGCTTCTATTCGAACAGGATTACCACCGGGGAGCTGTTTTTT.

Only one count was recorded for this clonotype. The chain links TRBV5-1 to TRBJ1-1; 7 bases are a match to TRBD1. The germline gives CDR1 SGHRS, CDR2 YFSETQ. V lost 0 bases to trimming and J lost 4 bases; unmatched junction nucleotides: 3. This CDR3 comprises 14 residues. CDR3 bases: TGCGCCAGCAGCTTGGGCAGGGGGATCACTGAAGCTTTCTTT. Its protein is CASSLGRGITEAFF. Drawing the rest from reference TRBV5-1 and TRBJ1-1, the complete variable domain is KAGVTQTPRYLIKTRGQQVTLSCSPISGHRSVSWYQQTPGQGLQFLFEYFSETQRNKGNFPGRFSGRQFSNSRSEMNVSTLELGDSALYLCASSLGRGITEAFFGQGTRLTVV.